The 3 T cell receptor beta chains given below trace back to one sample, sequenced in a study of blood T cells in healthy people across ages. Alongside a J-beta primer mix, a sample-barcoded 5' primer served in a second PCR lasting about 6 to 11 cycles. TCRdb re-called the 5' RACE reads through MiXCR, storing one row per CDR3 protein. The data hold around 970,000 distinct CDR3 sequences, with roughly 47% observed a single time. Source material: blood. The receptors were gathered from a woman aged 60-70 years in good health.

This clonotype has just a few counts. This rearrangement joins TRBV7-8 to TRBJ1-2, with D possibly matching TRBD1 (5 bases). The CDR3 sequence is 15 residues long. Deletions cut 5 bases from V and 3 bases from J, with 16 bases between. CDR1 and CDR2 (germline): SGHVS, FQNEAQ. The CDR3 nucleotides read TGTGCCAGCAGCAGGGATACAGGAGTACACTATGGCTACACCTTC. It translates to CASSRDTGVHYGYTF.

The CDR3 protein is CSARGLDSHYGYTF. The DNA for the CDR3 is TGCAGTGCTAGGGGCCTTGACAGCCACTATGGCTACACCTTC. This chain connects TRBV20-1 to TRBJ1-2; weak D call: TRBD1 (5 bases). Trimming shortened V by 3 bases and J by 3 bases, and 14 bases separated the two germline ends. Looked up from germline, CDR1 is DFQATT and CDR2 is SNEGSKA (reference sequence). CDR3 length equals 14 residues.

This clonotype occurred a few times. This rearrangement joins TRBV28 to TRBJ1-4; D unclear. The germline V gene encodes CDR1 MDHEN and CDR2 SYDVKM. The ends were cut back, 5 bases at V and 4 bases at J, with 17 bases in the middle. This CDR3 has 16 amino acids. DNA of the CDR3: TGTGCCAGCAGTGCCACCGGACGGACGATTAATGAAAAACTGTTTTTT. It codes for CASSATGRTINEKLFF.